This T cell receptor beta chain was profiled in a study of Graves' ophthalmopathy and Graves' hyperthyroidism. Diagnosis was based on clinical symptoms, serum thyroxine, TRAb, thyroid ultrasound and orbital computed tomography. The CDR3 is 14 amino acids. Trimming took off 9 bases at V and 2 bases at J, with 16 bases between the two ends. Germline V lookup: CDR1 LNHDA, CDR2 SQIVND (reference sequence). This clonotype was seen many times. Amplified material comprised TCR beta CDR3 regions derived from RNA transcripts. An opening RT-PCR round employed HTBI primers and preceded a second-round multiplex PCR. Each CDR3 protein gets one entry after TCRdb re-called the multiplex PCR reads with MiXCR. The table lists roughly 400,000 distinct CDR3 sequences, approximately 20% of them singletons.

The sequenced material came from peripheral blood. The clonotype comes from a woman aged 18-30 years with Graves' ophthalmopathy. V gene TRBV19 combines with J gene TRBJ1-1; D is undetermined. Written as DNA, the CDR3 is TGTGCCAGACCCCCAACGCGGGCCAACACTGAAGCTTTCTTT. It is translated as CARPPTRANTEAFF. Together with reference TRBV19 and TRBJ1-1, the CDR3 gives the full variable domain: DGGITQSPKYLFRKEGQNVTLSCEQNLNHDAMYWYRQDPGQGLRLIYYSQIVNDFQKGDIAEGYSVSREKKESFPLTVTSAQKNPTAFYLCARPPTRANTEAFFGQGTRLTVV.